This entry describes one T cell receptor (beta chain). This entry belongs to a study of shared clonotypes between healthy human individuals. Sequencing was at deep level. The assay was immunoSEQ multiplex PCR, and TCRdb's table has in-frame clones only and misses some. The sample holds 2 million to 2.5 million clones; approximately 95% are singletons and the top ten take 1.1%. Terminally differentiated effector memory CD45RA+ cells were left out of the naive CD8 fraction, which was CD45RO-negative and positively selected for CCR7. V was shortened by 7 bases and J by 13 bases, with 13 bases between the two germline ends. The CDR3 length is 11 residues. Per germline, CDR1 MNHEY and CDR2 SVGAGI.

J is TRBJ1-4 and V is TRBV6-5; D unresolved. The sequenced sample was naive CD8+ T cells sorted from blood. The sequence was collected from a man in his late teens or twenties in good health. The CDR3 DNA follows: TGTGCCAGCACTTTCAGTCGAGGACTGTTTTTT. This codes for CASTFSRGLFF.